The 28 T cell receptor beta chains in this list originate from one sample, sequenced in a study of T cell responses to AZD1222 COVID-19 vaccine. Clones were read by immunoSEQ multiplex PCR, and TCRdb kept only the in-frame ones, dropping some. The table records over 100,000 clones, over 85% of them present only once. The material sequenced was peripheral blood, taken on day 0 of AZD1222 vaccination. These TCRs come from an adult in good health.

The chain links TRBV12-5 to TRBJ1-3, with a possible D match to TRBD1 (5 bases). The CDR3 spans 18 residues. Trimming cost V 5 bases and J 0 bases, with 20 bases left between them. Germline values: CDR1 LGHNT, CDR2 FRNRAP. Here the CDR3 reads CASGAPLTGGFSGNTIYF. CDR3 DNA sequence: TGTGCTAGTGGTGCCCCCCTGACCGGGGGGTTCTCTGGAAACACCATATATTTT.

J is TRBJ1-5 and V is TRBV18; D gene unclear. The CDR3 extends over 16 amino acids. V lost 2 bases and J lost 7, with 18 bases in between. The germline V gene encodes CDR1 KGHSH and CDR2 LQKENI. The CDR3 DNA reads as TGTGCCAGCTCACCAGTGGGCGGGGTGAAAGAGCAGCCCCAGCATTTT. Its translation is CASSPVGGVKEQPQHF.

The genes are TRBV9 and TRBJ1-1; possible D gene TRBD1, 6 bases. CDR1 is SGDLS and CDR2 is YYNGEE in the germline V gene. CDR3 length equals 11 residues. V was trimmed by 3 bases and J by 11 bases, leaving 11 bases between them. The CDR3 reads CASSAAGEAFF. The CDR3 DNA follows: TGTGCCAGCAGCGCTGCAGGGGAGGCTTTCTTT. The full variable domain, its missing parts supplied by reference TRBV9 and TRBJ1-1, is DSGVTQTPKHLITATGQRVTLRCSPRSGDLSVYWYQQSLDQGLQFLIQYYNGEERAKGNILERFSAQQFPDLHSELNLSSLELGDSALYFCASSAAGEAFFGQGTRLTVV.

There are a few counts of this clone. A read error may account for a junction end that differs from germline. The chain carries TRBV19 and TRBJ1-1; 7 bases match TRBD1. The CDR3 is made up of 13 amino acids. Germline CDR1 reads LNHDA; CDR2 reads SQIVND (reference sequence). CDR3: CASSTWTGPEAFF. CDR3 nucleotide sequence: TGTGCCAGTAGTACCTGGACAGGCCCTGAGGCTTTCTTT.

The chain's CDR3 is CASSSDRGFTEAFF. The CDR3, as DNA: TGTGCCAGCAGCTCTGACAGGGGTTTCACTGAAGCTTTCTTT. The chain links TRBV13 to TRBJ1-1; 8 bases are a match to TRBD1. Germline V gene sequence: CDR1 PRHDT, CDR2 FYEKMQ (reference sequence). V was pared by 4 bases and J by 4 bases, with 5 bases of the junction left unmatched. CDR3 size: 14 residues. Full variable domain (missing parts from reference TRBV13 and TRBJ1-1): AAGVIQSPRHLIKEKRETATLKCYPIPRHDTVYWYQQGPGQDPQFLISFYEKMQSDKGSIPDRFSAQQFSDYHSELNMSSLELGDSALYFCASSSDRGFTEAFFGQGTRLTVV.

This clone was detected only once. The rearrangement uses TRBV7-9 and TRBJ2-1, with 11 bases aligning to TRBD2. This CDR3 comprises 15 residues. Germline V CDR1 and CDR2: SEHNR, FQNEAQ (reference sequence). The J segment lost 2 bases and the V segment lost 5 bases, leaving 2 bases of the junction unmatched. The CDR3 DNA follows: TGTGCCAGCAGCCTTAGCGGGAGGGCCTACAATGAGCAGTTCTTC. It specifies CASSLSGRAYNEQFF.

The chain has TRBV5-1 and TRBJ2-4; possible D gene TRBD1, 6 bases. CDR3 size: 13 residues. CDR1 and CDR2 from the germline V gene are SGHRS and YFSETQ. Trimming stripped 3 bases from V and 8 bases from J, with 12 bases between. This CDR3 reads CASSSPGHHIQYF. In DNA, the CDR3 is TGCGCCAGCAGCTCCCCGGGACACCACATTCAGTACTTC.

The chain combines TRBV27 with TRBJ1-2; TRBD1 matches 7 bases. The CDR3 spans 15 residues. The junction had 13 bases not matched to a gene; V was cut back by 8 bases and J by 4 bases. CDR1 MNHEY and CDR2 SMNVEV come from the germline V gene (reference sequence). The CDR3 sequence is CASAREMTGTYGYTF. The CDR3 DNA sequence: TGTGCCAGCGCCCGGGAGATGACAGGGACCTATGGCTACACCTTC.

This chain joins TRBV5-1 and TRBJ2-3; the match to TRBD2 covers 11 bases. V shed 5 bases, J shed 2 bases, and the junction held 10 bases outside the gene matches. Germline values: CDR1 SGHRS, CDR2 YFSETQ. This CDR3 has 17 amino acids. CDR3 sequence (DNA): TGCGCCAGCAGTTTGAGGGGACTAGCGGACAACACAGATACGCAGTATTTT. Protein product: CASSLRGLADNTDTQYF.

The gene calls are TRBV5-6 and TRBJ2-1, with D possibly matching TRBD2 (6 bases). Germline assignment: CDR1 SGHDT and CDR2 YYEEEE. The CDR3 has 14 amino acids. V gave up 0 bases and J gave up 9 bases, with 13 bases separating them. The CDR3 reads CASSLVAGHIEQFF. The CDR3 coding sequence is TGTGCCAGCAGCTTGGTTGCGGGGCACATTGAGCAGTTCTTC.

The chain joins TRBV5-1 to TRBJ1-4; possible D gene TRBD1, 5 bases. Germline V gene data show CDR1 as SGHRS and CDR2 as YFSETQ. The CDR3 is 17 residues long. V was pared by 0 bases and J by 3 bases, with 15 bases between. In nucleotides, the CDR3 is TGCGCCAGCAGCTTGGGACCCCGCGGGGGAGCTAATGAAAAACTGTTTTTT. Translating it yields CASSLGPRGGANEKLFF.

This chain links TRBV19 with TRBJ1-1; D uncertain. The V gene's germline CDR1 is LNHDA and CDR2 SQIVND (reference sequence). V was shortened by 3 bases and J by 0 bases, with 14 bases between the two germline ends. The CDR3 consists of 16 residues. The CDR3 nucleotides are TGTGCCAGTAGTATTCGTCCGGGAGCCATGAACACTGAAGCTTTCTTT. Amino acids: CASSIRPGAMNTEAFF.

This chain links TRBV27 with TRBJ2-7, with TRBD2 matching over 8 bases. The germline gives CDR1 MNHEY, CDR2 SMNVEV (reference sequence). This CDR3 is 15 amino acids long. The ends lost 4 bases at V and 4 bases at J; junction bases unmatched: 9. DNA for the CDR3: TGTGCCAGCAGTTACTCCCGGGGACTAGATTACGAGCAGTACTTC. It is translated as CASSYSRGLDYEQYF.

The chain couples TRBV3-1 (or the pseudogene TRBV3-2) to TRBJ2-3; D not resolved. Per the germline V gene, CDR1 is LGHDT and CDR2 is YNNKEL (reference sequence). Trimming took 3 bases from V and 2 from J, leaving 6 bases between them. This CDR3 region has 13 residues. The CDR3 coding sequence is TGTGCCAGCAGCCAGTTAAACACAGATACGCAGTATTTT. It translates to CASSQLNTDTQYF.

This chain joins TRBV21-1 and TRBJ1-1. TRBV21-1 is listed as a pseudogene. The CDR3 runs to 13 residues. For the CDR3, the DNA is TGTGCCAGCAGCACGCCGGCCCAAGAGGGAGCTTTCTTT. Translation gives CASSTPAQEGAFF.

In this sample, this clone turned up once. The chain links TRBV29-1 to TRBJ1-1; 11 bases align to TRBD1. V lost 6 bases and J lost 1; bases outside the gene matches: 4. The CDR3 contains 14 residues. Per germline, CDR1 SQVTM and CDR2 ANQGSEA. The CDR3 nucleotides are TGCAGCGTGGATGGACAGGGGGCGAACACTGAAGCTTTCTTT. This translates into CSVDGQGANTEAFF.

The rearrangement uses TRBV11-3 and TRBJ2-6; no clear D gene. This CDR3 region has 14 residues. Germline V CDR1 and CDR2: SGHNT, YENEEA. With 5 bases removed from V and 2 bases from J, the gap between germline ends came to 7 bases. The DNA for the CDR3 is TGTGCCAGCAGCGAGATGGCTGGGGCCAACGTCCTGACTTTC. It specifies CASSEMAGANVLTF.

The gene calls are TRBV7-9 and TRBJ1-5; D remains unclear. Trimming took 2 bases from V and 3 from J, leaving 8 bases between them. Germline CDR1 SEHNR, CDR2 FQNEAQ (reference sequence). The CDR3 consists of 14 residues. The CDR3 loop is CASSLMGFNQPQHF. The CDR3 DNA reads TGTGCCAGCAGCTTAATGGGATTCAATCAGCCCCAGCATTTT. The full variable domain, with the rest looked up from reference TRBV7-9 and TRBJ1-5, is DTGVSQNPRHKITKRGQNVTFRCDPISEHNRLYWYRQTLGQGPEFLTYFQNEAQLEKSRLLSDRFSAERPKGSFSTLEIQRTEQGDSAMYLCASSLMGFNQPQHFGDGTRLSIL.

This chain uses TRBV27 with TRBJ2-4, with D possibly being TRBD2 (5 bases). Per germline, CDR1 MNHEY and CDR2 SMNVEV (reference sequence). The CDR3 runs to 15 residues. V shed 0 bases and J shed 2 bases, with 8 bases lying between them. This chain's CDR3 is CASSLSAGPKNIQYF. CDR3 DNA sequence: TGTGCCAGCAGTTTATCGGCGGGCCCCAAAAACATTCAGTACTTC.

The chain links TRBV27 to TRBJ1-2; TRBD1 agrees at 10 bases. Germline V CDR1 and CDR2: MNHEY, SMNVEV (reference sequence). The CDR3 is made up of 14 amino acids. Losses at the gene ends were 7 bases for V and 2 bases for J; bases not matched to a gene: 4. The DNA of the CDR3 is TGTGCCAGCAAATGGGGACAGGGGAACTATGGCTACACCTTC. Protein: CASKWGQGNYGYTF.

The CDR3 nucleotides are TGTGCCAGCAGCCTGACCTCGGGGGAGAATAGCAATCAGCCCCAGCATTTT. This gives the protein CASSLTSGENSNQPQHF. The chain is built from TRBV5-6 and TRBJ1-5, with D perhaps TRBD1 (5 bases). The V end lost 4 bases, the J end lost 0 bases, and 17 bases lay between the germline ends. The germline V gene has CDR1 SGHDT and CDR2 YYEEEE. This CDR3 is built from 17 residues. The variable domain in full, completed from reference TRBV5-6 and TRBJ1-5, reads DAGVTQSPTHLIKTRGQQVTLRCSPKSGHDTVSWYQQALGQGPQFIFQYYEEEERQRGNFPDRFSGHQFPNYSSELNVNALLLGDSALYLCASSLTSGENSNQPQHFGDGTRLSIL.

This chain connects TRBV6-5 to TRBJ2-2, with 7 bases that match TRBD1. Germline-derived CDR1 and CDR2 are MNHEY and SVGAGI. The CDR3 totals 15 residues. Germline trimming cut 6 bases from V and 0 bases from J; bases unmatched to any gene: 4. Written as DNA, the CDR3 is TGTGCCAGCAGCCGTGACAGGGCGAACACCGGGGAGCTGTTTTTT. Translated: CASSRDRANTGELFF.

This clone has a handful of counts. The chain joins TRBV7-9 to TRBJ2-1; tentatively, D is TRBD1 or TRBD2 (5 bases each). The CDR3 is 15 residues long. Germline V lookup: CDR1 SEHNR, CDR2 FQNEAQ (reference sequence). The V gene lost 5 bases and the J gene lost 4 bases, with 15 bases spanning the gap. CDR3 DNA: TGTGCCAGCAGCCGAGGGGTCGGGGATTACAATGAGCAGTTCTTC. Translation: CASSRGVGDYNEQFF. Full variable domain (outside the CDR3, taken from reference TRBV7-9 and TRBJ2-1): DTGVSQNPRHKITKRGQNVTFRCDPISEHNRLYWYRQTLGQGPEFLTYFQNEAQLEKSRLLSDRFSAERPKGSFSTLEIQRTEQGDSAMYLCASSRGVGDYNEQFFGPGTRLTVL.

The chain couples TRBV6-5 to TRBJ2-1; 12 nucleotides agree with TRBD2. The germline gives CDR1 MNHEY, CDR2 SVGAGI. This CDR3 has 14 residues. V shed 6 bases, J shed 15 bases, and the junction held 12 bases outside the gene matches. CDR3 nucleotide sequence: TGTGCCAGCAGCCCACGGCTAGCGGGAGGGCCCCCGTTCTTC. Translated, it gives CASSPRLAGGPPFF.

The rearrangement uses TRBV2 and TRBJ1-5, with D uncertain. Germline V gene data show CDR1 as SNHLY and CDR2 as FYNNEI. The germline V and J ends were trimmed by 4 bases and 7 bases, with 17 bases remaining between them. This CDR3 is built from 15 residues. CDR3 sequence (DNA): TGTGCCAGCAGTGTCCAACTTCGGGTGGGCCAGCCCCAGCATTTT. Its translation is CASSVQLRVGQPQHF.

The chain is built from TRBV7-9 and TRBJ1-2, with 9 bases aligning to TRBD1. Germline V gene data show CDR1 as SEHNR and CDR2 as FQNEAQ (reference sequence). The CDR3 consists of 15 residues. Trimming cost V 5 bases and J 4 bases; bases outside gene matches: 8. The CDR3 is CASSLVGDRVYGYTF. CDR3 nucleotides: TGTGCCAGCAGCCTAGTAGGGGACAGGGTCTATGGCTACACCTTC.

This clone is judged medium-sized. At one end the junction does not follow the germline gene, possibly because of a read error. The V gene is TRBV7-7, the J gene TRBJ2-7; 7 bases are a match to TRBD1. The CDR3 totals 15 residues. CDR1 and CDR2 (germline): SSHAT, FNYEAQ (reference sequence). The CDR3 sequence: CASSLRGGESYEQYF. The DNA of the CDR3 is TGTGCTAGCAGCTTAAGAGGGGGCGAGTCCTACGAGCAGTACTTC.

V and J are TRBV18 and TRBJ2-7, with 11 bases lining up with TRBD2. Looked up from germline, CDR1 is KGHSH and CDR2 is LQKENI. The CDR3 contains 13 residues. V trimming: 5 bases; J trimming: 7 bases; junction bases outside the gene matches: 4. Here the CDR3 DNA reads TGTGCCAGCTCAAAGGGACTAGCGGCAGAGCAGTACTTC. Its protein is CASSKGLAAEQYF.